This T cell receptor (beta chain) was recovered during a study of shared clonotypes between healthy human individuals. Repertoires were generated with immunoSEQ multiplex PCR, while TCRdb's copy carries only in-frame clones and drops some. The table records about 680,000 clones, around 73% of them present only once. This clone was counted only a few times. This CDR3 is 13 amino acids long. Trimming pared 4 bases from V and 5 bases from J, leaving 8 bases between. The germline gives CDR1 SNHLY, CDR2 FYNNEI. The sequenced material came from memory CD4+ T cells sorted from blood. The subset here: CD45RA-negative fraction. The chain carries TRBV2 and TRBJ1-4; D remains unclear. The receptor's source is a woman in her thirties in good health. The CDR3 loop is CASSARENEKLFF. Written as DNA, the CDR3 is TGTGCCAGCAGTGCGCGGGAAAATGAAAAACTGTTTTTT.